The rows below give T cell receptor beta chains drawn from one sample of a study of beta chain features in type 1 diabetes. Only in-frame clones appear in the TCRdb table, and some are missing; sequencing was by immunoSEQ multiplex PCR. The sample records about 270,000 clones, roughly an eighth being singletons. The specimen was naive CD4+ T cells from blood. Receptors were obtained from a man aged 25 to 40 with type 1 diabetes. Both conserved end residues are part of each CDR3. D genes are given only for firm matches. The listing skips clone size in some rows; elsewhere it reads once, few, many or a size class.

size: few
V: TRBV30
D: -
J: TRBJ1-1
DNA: TGTGCCTGGAGTGACAAAGGCAAACTAAACACTGAAGCTTTCTTT
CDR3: CAWSDKGKLNTEAFF

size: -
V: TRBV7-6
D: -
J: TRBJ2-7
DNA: TGTGCCAGCAGCTCCCGTGCCGGTTCCTACGAGCAGTACTTC
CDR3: CASSSRAGSYEQYF

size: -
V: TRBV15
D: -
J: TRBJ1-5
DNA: TGTGCCACCAGCACGGGGGGGGTCGATCAGCCCCAGCATTTT
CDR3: CATSTGGVDQPQHF

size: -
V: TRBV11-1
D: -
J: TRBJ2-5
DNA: TGTGCCAGCAGCTTATCGGGGTTCAGCCAAGAGACCCAGTACTTC
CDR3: CASSLSGFSQETQYF

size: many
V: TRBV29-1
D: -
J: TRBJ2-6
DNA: TGCAGCGTTGGCAGCGACTCTGGGGCCAACGTCCTGACTTTC
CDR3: CSVGSDSGANVLTF

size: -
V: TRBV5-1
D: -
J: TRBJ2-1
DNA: TGCGCCAGCAGCTTTGGACCCACAGGGGAGCAGTTCTTC
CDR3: CASSFGPTGEQFF

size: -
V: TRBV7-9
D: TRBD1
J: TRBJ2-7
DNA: TGTGCCAGCAGCTTAGCGGAGACAGGGCGATACGAGCAGTACTTC
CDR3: CASSLAETGRYEQYF

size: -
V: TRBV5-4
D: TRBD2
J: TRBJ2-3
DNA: TGTGCCAGCAGCCCCAGACTAGCAACAGATACGCAGTATTTT
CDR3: CASSPRLATDTQYF

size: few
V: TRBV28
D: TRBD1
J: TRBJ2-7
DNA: TGTGCCAGCAGTTCGGGACAGCCCTACGAGCAGTACTTC
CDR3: CASSSGQPYEQYF

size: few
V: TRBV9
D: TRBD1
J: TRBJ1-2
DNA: TGTGCCAGCAGCGACCGGGACAGGAGTTTTGGCTACACCTTC
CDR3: CASSDRDRSFGYTF

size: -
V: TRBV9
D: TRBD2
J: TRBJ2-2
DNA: TGTGCCAGCAGCGTATCGATAGCGGGAGGGCCCACCGGGGAGCTGTTTTTT
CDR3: CASSVSIAGGPTGELFF

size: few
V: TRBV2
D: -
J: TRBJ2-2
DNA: TGTGCCAGAAAAGAGGGACAAGCTAACACCGGGGAGCTGTTTTTT
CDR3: CARKEGQANTGELFF

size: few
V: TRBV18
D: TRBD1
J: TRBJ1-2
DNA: TGTGCCAGCTCAAGCCGGGACAGGGATGGCTATGGCTACACCTTC
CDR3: CASSSRDRDGYGYTF

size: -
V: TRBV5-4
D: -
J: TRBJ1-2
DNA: TGTGCCAGCAGCTCAAAATCGGACTATGGCTACACCTTC
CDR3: CASSSKSDYGYTF

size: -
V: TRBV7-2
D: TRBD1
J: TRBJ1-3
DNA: TGTGCCAGCAGCCTCATGGGACAGTTCTCTGGAAACACCATATATTTT
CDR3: CASSLMGQFSGNTIYF

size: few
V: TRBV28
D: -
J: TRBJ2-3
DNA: TGTGCCAGCAGTAGCTCTGTTTATACGCAGTATTTT
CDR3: CASSSSVYTQYF

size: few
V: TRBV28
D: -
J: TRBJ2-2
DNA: TGTGCCAGCACCATTGGGGGGACGAACACCGGGGAGCTGTTTTTT
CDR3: CASTIGGTNTGELFF

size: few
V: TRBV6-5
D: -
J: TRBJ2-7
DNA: TGTGCCAGCAGTCAATTAAGCGGCTCCTACGAGCAGTACTTC
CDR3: CASSQLSGSYEQYF

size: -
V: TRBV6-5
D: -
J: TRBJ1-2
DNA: TGTGCCAGCAGACAGCTCGCTAACTATGGCTACACCTTC
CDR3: CASRQLANYGYTF

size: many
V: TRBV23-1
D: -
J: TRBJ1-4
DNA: TGCGCCAGCAGAGGTAACAGAAATGAAAAACTGTTTTTT
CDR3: CASRGNRNEKLFF

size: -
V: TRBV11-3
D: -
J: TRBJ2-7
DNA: TGTGCCAGCAGCTCGTCGACACGGGGGTACGAGCAGTACTTC
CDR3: CASSSSTRGYEQYF

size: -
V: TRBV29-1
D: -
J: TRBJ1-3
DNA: TGCAGCGTCCAGCGAGGTCCTGGAAACACCATATATTTT
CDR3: CSVQRGPGNTIYF

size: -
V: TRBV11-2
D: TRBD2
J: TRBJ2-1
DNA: TGTGCCAGCAGCTTAGCAGCGGGAGCTTTTCAGGGACGTGAGCAGTTCTTC
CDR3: CASSLAAGAFQGREQFF

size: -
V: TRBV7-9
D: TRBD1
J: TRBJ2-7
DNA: TGTGCCAGCAGCCCGACAGGGGTTAGTCCCTACGAGCAGTACTTC
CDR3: CASSPTGVSPYEQYF

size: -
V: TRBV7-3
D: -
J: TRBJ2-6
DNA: TGTGCCAGCACCCCCGGGTCAGGGGCCAACGTCCTGACTTTC
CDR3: CASTPGSGANVLTF

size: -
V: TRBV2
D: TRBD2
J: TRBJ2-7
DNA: TGTGCCAGCAGTGCCGAGGCTAGCGGGAGTTCCGAGCAGTACTTC
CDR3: CASSAEASGSSEQYF

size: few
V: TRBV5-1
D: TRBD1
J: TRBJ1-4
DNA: TGCGCCAGCAGCTACCGGGACAGTGTTAATGAAAAACTGTTTTTT
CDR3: CASSYRDSVNEKLFF

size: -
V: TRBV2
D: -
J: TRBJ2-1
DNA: TGTGCCAGCAGTGAAAGGAGAACAAATGAGCAGTTCTTC
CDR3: CASSERRTNEQFF

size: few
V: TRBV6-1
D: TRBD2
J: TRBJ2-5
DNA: TGTGCCAGCAGAGTAGCGGGGGAAGAGACCCAGTACTTC
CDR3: CASRVAGEETQYF

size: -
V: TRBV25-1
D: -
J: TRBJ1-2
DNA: TGTGCCAGCAGTGATACAGGATCCTATGGCTACACCTTC
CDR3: CASSDTGSYGYTF

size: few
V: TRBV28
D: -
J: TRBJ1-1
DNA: TGTGCCAGCAGTTTCCACGGGAGGGCAGACACTGAAGCTTTCTTT
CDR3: CASSFHGRADTEAFF

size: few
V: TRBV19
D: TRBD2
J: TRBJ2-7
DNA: TGTGCCAGTAGTATCCAGCGGGGGCGGGCCTCCCAGGAGAGCCAGTACTTC
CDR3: CASSIQRGRASQESQYF

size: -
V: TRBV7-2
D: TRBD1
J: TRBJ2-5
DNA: TGTGCCAGCAGCTTATCCACAGGGGCGGGCGAGACCCAGTACTTC
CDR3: CASSLSTGAGETQYF

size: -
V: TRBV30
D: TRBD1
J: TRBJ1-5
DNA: TGTGCCTGGAGGAAGGGACAGTATAGCAATCAGCCCCAGCATTTT
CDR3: CAWRKGQYSNQPQHF

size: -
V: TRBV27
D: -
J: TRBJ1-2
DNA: TGTGCCAGCAGTTTACGAGCCCCTCAGGGGCCTGGCTACACCTTC
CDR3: CASSLRAPQGPGYTF

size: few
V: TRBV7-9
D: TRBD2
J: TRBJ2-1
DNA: TGTGCCAGCAGCCCGCGGGGGGGCGGGAGTTCCTACAATGAGCAGTTCTTC
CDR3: CASSPRGGGSSYNEQFF

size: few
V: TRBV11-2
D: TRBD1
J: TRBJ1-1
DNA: TGTGCCAGCAGAAATGCAGGGGGTAGGAACACTGAAGCTTTCTTT
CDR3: CASRNAGGRNTEAFF

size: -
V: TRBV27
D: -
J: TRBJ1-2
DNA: TGTGCCAGCAGTTTACAGGCCGACTATGGCTACACCTTC
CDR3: CASSLQADYGYTF

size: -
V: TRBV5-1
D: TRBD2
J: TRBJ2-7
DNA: TGCGCCAGCAGCCGCGAGGGGAGGGATACCTACGAGCAGTACTTC
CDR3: CASSREGRDTYEQYF

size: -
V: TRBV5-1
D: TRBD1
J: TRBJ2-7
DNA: TGCGCCAGCAGCCCAGGACAGGATAATCGCTACGAGCAGTACTTC
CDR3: CASSPGQDNRYEQYF

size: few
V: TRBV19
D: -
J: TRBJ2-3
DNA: TGTGCCAGTAGTATGGCAGGGGGCACAGATACGCAGTATTTT
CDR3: CASSMAGGTDTQYF